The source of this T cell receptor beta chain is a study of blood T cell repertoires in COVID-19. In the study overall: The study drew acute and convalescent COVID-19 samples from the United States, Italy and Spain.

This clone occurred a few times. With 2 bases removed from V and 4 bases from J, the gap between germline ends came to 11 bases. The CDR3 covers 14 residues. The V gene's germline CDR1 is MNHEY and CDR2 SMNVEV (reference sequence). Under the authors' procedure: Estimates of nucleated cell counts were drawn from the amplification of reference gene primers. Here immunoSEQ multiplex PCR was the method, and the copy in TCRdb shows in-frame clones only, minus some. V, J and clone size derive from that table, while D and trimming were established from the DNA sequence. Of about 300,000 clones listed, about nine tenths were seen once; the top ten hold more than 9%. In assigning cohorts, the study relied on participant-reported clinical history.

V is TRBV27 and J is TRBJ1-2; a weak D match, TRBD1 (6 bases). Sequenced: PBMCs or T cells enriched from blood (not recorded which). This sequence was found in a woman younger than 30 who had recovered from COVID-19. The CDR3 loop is CASSLGGLPYGYTF. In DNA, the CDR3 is TGTGCCAGCAGTTTAGGGGGCCTTCCCTATGGCTACACCTTC.